Below, 20 T cell receptor beta chains from the same sample are listed, as sequenced in a study of T cell clonotyping in hematopoietic cell transplantation. Sequencing used immunoSEQ multiplex PCR; TCRdb keeps in-frame clones, though not all of them. The repertoire has roughly 42,000 clones, 85% to 95% of them found once; the top ten carry about 0.8%. The sample taken for sequencing was peripheral blood mononuclear cells. These receptors all stem from a woman aged 45-60 years in good health. Some clones in this sample may be carry-over from other donors' samples.

The rearrangement joins TRBV2 to TRBJ1-2; a weak D match, TRBD1 (5 bases). V dropped 7 bases and J dropped 10 bases, with 16 bases sitting between them. The CDR3 runs to 12 residues. Looked up from germline, CDR1 is SNHLY and CDR2 is FYNNEI. The DNA of the CDR3 is TGTGCCAGCACCCCCGGGACGGAAGACTACACCTTC. Residues: CASTPGTEDYTF.

The gene calls are TRBV29-1 and TRBJ2-1; 9 nucleotides line up with TRBD2. Germline V gene sequence: CDR1 SQVTM, CDR2 ANQGSEA. After removal of 8 bases from V and 6 bases from J, the junction contained 5 bases not matched to a gene. There are 12 residues in the CDR3. This chain's CDR3 is CSFGTSSNEQFF. The CDR3 DNA follows: TGCAGCTTTGGGACTAGCTCCAATGAGCAGTTCTTC.

The chain employs TRBV7-9 and TRBJ2-7; TRBD2 might be the D (5 bases). Looked up from germline, CDR1 is SEHNR and CDR2 is FQNEAQ (reference sequence). V lost 1 base and J lost 1, with 11 bases in between. The length of the CDR3 is 15 residues. The CDR3 protein is CASSLDSGGSYEQYF. CDR3 nucleotide sequence: TGTGCCAGCAGCTTAGATTCTGGAGGATCCTACGAGCAGTACTTC.

This chain joins TRBV10-3 and TRBJ2-3, with D possibly called TRBD1 or TRBD2 (5 bases each). The CDR3 covers 12 residues. The ends were cut back, 9 bases at V and 0 bases at J, with 7 bases in the middle. The germline CDR1 and CDR2 sequences are ENHRY and SYGVKD. Written as DNA, the CDR3 is TGTGCCATGAGGGACAGCACAGATACGCAGTATTTT. Amino acids: CAMRDSTDTQYF.

The chain couples TRBV11-3 to TRBJ1-6, with TRBD1 identical over 7 bases. The CDR3 spans 16 residues. V was pared by 5 bases and J by 8 bases, with 12 bases of the junction left unmatched. CDR1 is SGHNT, CDR2 YENEEA, per germline. Here the CDR3 reads CASSPGTQGFDSPLHF. As DNA, the CDR3 is TGTGCCAGCAGCCCCGGGACACAGGGGTTTGATTCACCCCTCCACTTT.

The V call is TRBV7-3, the J call TRBJ1-2, with D maybe TRBD1 (6 bases). Looked up from germline, CDR1 is SGHTA and CDR2 is FQGTGA. The CDR3 extends over 15 amino acids. Trimming took off 5 bases at V and 6 bases at J, with 19 bases between the two ends. CDR3: CASSPQGTTEHGYTF. In DNA, the CDR3 is TGTGCCAGCAGCCCGCAAGGGACAACCGAACATGGCTACACCTTC.

The CDR3 loop reads CASSLTPGGYEQYF. In DNA form, the CDR3 reads TGTGCCAGCAGCTTAACCCCGGGCGGCTACGAGCAGTACTTC. This sequence joins TRBV7-2 and TRBJ2-7; D remains unclear. The CDR3 loop spans 14 amino acids. Germline V CDR1 and CDR2: SGHTA, FQGNSA. V was shortened by 2 bases and J by 3 bases, with 11 bases between the two germline ends.

The chain has TRBV7-2 and TRBJ2-7, with 8 bases that match TRBD2. Trimming cost V 9 bases and J 1 base; bases outside gene matches: 11. CDR3 length equals 15 residues. The germline gives CDR1 SGHTA, CDR2 FQGNSA. CDR3 sequence (DNA): TGTGCCAGTTCCCCGGGGGGGGGTCTTTCCTACGAGCAGTACTTC. Its protein is CASSPGGGLSYEQYF.

This chain links TRBV19 with TRBJ2-2; TRBD1 aligns across 11 bases. Germline CDR1 reads LNHDA; CDR2 reads SQIVND (reference sequence). V shed 5 bases, J shed 6 bases, and the junction held 11 bases outside the gene matches. This CDR3 comprises 17 residues. The CDR3 DNA is TGTGCCAGTAGTCCCATAGGAGTGGGACAGGGGGCCGGGGAGCTGTTTTTT. Amino acid sequence: CASSPIGVGQGAGELFF.

The chain joins TRBV6-5 to TRBJ1-6; D not resolved. Per germline, CDR1 MNHEY and CDR2 SVGAGI. Trimming took 2 bases from V and 7 from J, leaving 9 bases between them. The CDR3 is 14 residues long. The CDR3 protein is CASSYGDGNSPLHF. In DNA, the CDR3 is TGTGCCAGCAGTTACGGGGATGGGAATTCACCCCTCCACTTT.

The chain recombines TRBV5-6 with TRBJ1-4, with no clear D. Deletions cut 4 bases from V and 0 bases from J, with 13 bases between. CDR1 is SGHDT and CDR2 is YYEEEE in the germline V gene. The CDR3 extends over 16 amino acids. CDR3 sequence (DNA): TGTGCCAGCAGCACCTCGACCGCCGCAACTAATGAAAAACTGTTTTTT. This encodes CASSTSTAATNEKLFF.

The rearrangement joins TRBV9 to TRBJ2-6; D is possibly TRBD1 or TRBD2 (5 bases each). V lost 4 bases to trimming and J lost 0 bases, with 14 bases between them. Germline V CDR1 and CDR2: SGDLS, YYNGEE. The CDR3 runs 17 residues. DNA of the CDR3: TGTGCCAGCAGCCCTCGGGGTGGGGGCTCTGGGGCCAACGTCCTGACTTTC. As protein: CASSPRGGGSGANVLTF.

The rearrangement joins TRBV2 to TRBJ1-1; a possible D gene is TRBD1 (5 bases). V was clipped by 6 bases and J by 1 base, with 12 bases between them. The CDR3 contains 14 residues. Per germline, CDR1 SNHLY and CDR2 FYNNEI. CDR3 residues: CASRPYQGNTEAFF. CDR3 in DNA: TGTGCCAGCAGACCATATCAGGGGAACACTGAAGCTTTCTTT.

In DNA form, the CDR3 reads TGCGCCAGCAGCTTGGTGGCAGGGGGTGGAAACACCATATATTTT. Translating it yields CASSLVAGGGNTIYF. This rearrangement joins TRBV5-1 to TRBJ1-3; 7 nucleotides line up with TRBD1. Trimming took 0 bases from V and 3 from J; bases not matched to a gene: 3. This CDR3 has 15 amino acids. CDR1 and CDR2 (germline): SGHRS, YFSETQ. Full variable domain (rest looked up from reference TRBV5-1 and TRBJ1-3): KAGVTQTPRYLIKTRGQQVTLSCSPISGHRSVSWYQQTPGQGLQFLFEYFSETQRNKGNFPGRFSGRQFSNSRSEMNVSTLELGDSALYLCASSLVAGGGNTIYFGEGSWLTVV.

This clone has just one count. The gene calls are TRBV7-8 and TRBJ2-5; TRBD1 aligns across 8 bases. The CDR3 is 14 amino acids. CDR1 SGHVS and CDR2 FQNEAQ come from the germline V gene. V shed 5 bases and J 2 bases; nucleotides not matched to a gene: 4. The CDR3 DNA is TGTGCCAGCAGCAAGGACAGGGTACAAGAGACCCAGTACTTC. It codes for CASSKDRVQETQYF.

This chain joins TRBV7-2 and TRBJ2-7; TRBD1 matches 7 bases. Germline-derived CDR1 and CDR2 are SGHTA and FQGNSA. The CDR3 runs 14 residues. Losses at the gene ends were 6 bases for V and 0 bases for J; bases not matched to a gene: 5. CDR3 in DNA: TGTGCCAGCAGGGGACAGCCCCACTCCTACGAGCAGTACTTC. Its translation is CASRGQPHSYEQYF. Based on the CDR3 plus reference TRBV7-2 and TRBJ2-7, the full variable domain is GAGVSQSPSNKVTEKGKDVELRCDPISGHTALYWYRQSLGQGLEFLIYFQGNSAPDKSGLPSDRFSAERTGGSVSTLTIQRTQQEDSAVYLCASRGQPHSYEQYFGPGTRLTVT.

V usage is TRBV6-4 and J usage is TRBJ2-3; either TRBD1 or TRBD2 may fit D (6 bases each). With 0 bases removed from V and 2 bases from J, the gap between germline ends came to 12 bases. Germline CDR1 and CDR2: MRHNA and SNTAGT. The CDR3 contains 16 residues. The CDR3 coding sequence is TGTGCCAGCAGTGACTCGTCGGGGGCCGACACAGATACGCAGTATTTT. This sequence encodes CASSDSSGADTDTQYF.

The rearrangement joins TRBV5-4 to TRBJ2-5; a weak D match, TRBD1 (5 bases). Germline-derived CDR1 and CDR2 are SGHNT and YYREEE (reference sequence). Trimming took 0 bases from V and 4 from J, leaving 10 bases between them. The CDR3 consists of 14 residues. The CDR3 DNA sequence: TGTGCCAGCAGCTTGGCCCTCAGGGTAGAGACCCAGTACTTC. Protein sequence: CASSLALRVETQYF.

The chain couples TRBV2 to TRBJ1-5; the match to TRBD1 covers 7 bases. The CDR3 spans 15 residues. V gave up 8 bases and J gave up 3 bases; unmatched junction bases: 10. CDR1 is SNHLY, CDR2 FYNNEI, per germline. CDR3 DNA sequence: TGTGCCAGCGTCAGGGAGACAGGGTCCAATCAGCCCCAGCATTTT. Encoded protein: CASVRETGSNQPQHF.

The chain recombines TRBV7-3 with TRBJ2-1; 9 bases match TRBD1. Per germline, CDR1 SGHTA and CDR2 FQGTGA. With V trimmed by 6 bases and J by 4 bases, 7 bases remained unmatched. The CDR3 is made up of 15 amino acids. CDR3 residues: CASRATGGLYNEQFF. Here the CDR3 DNA reads TGTGCCAGCAGGGCGACAGGGGGGTTGTACAATGAGCAGTTCTTC.